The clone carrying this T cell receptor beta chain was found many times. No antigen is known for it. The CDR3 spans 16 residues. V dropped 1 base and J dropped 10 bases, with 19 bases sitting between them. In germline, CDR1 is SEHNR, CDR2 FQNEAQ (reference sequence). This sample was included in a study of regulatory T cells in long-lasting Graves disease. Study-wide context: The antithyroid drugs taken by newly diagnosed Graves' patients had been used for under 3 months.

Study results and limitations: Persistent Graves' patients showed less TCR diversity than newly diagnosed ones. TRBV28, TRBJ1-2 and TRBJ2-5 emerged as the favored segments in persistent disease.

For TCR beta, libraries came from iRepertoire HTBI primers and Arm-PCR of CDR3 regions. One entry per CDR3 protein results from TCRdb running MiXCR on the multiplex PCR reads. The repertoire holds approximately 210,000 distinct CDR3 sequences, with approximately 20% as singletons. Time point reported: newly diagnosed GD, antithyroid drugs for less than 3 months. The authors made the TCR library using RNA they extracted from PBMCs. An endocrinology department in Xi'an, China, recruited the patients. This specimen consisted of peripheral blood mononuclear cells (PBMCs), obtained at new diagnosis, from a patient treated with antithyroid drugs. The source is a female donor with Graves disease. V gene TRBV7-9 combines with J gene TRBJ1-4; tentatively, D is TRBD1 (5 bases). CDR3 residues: CASSLVSHVRDGKLFF. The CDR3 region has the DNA TGTGCCAGCAGCTTAGTTTCTCACGTCAGGGATGGAAAACTGTTTTTT.